This TCR beta chain emerged from a study of blood T cell repertoires in COVID-19. The overall study: Italy, Spain and the United States were the sources of the convalescent and acute COVID-19 samples.

The repertoire was sequenced with immunoSEQ multiplex PCR; TCRdb's copy has only in-frame clones and lacks some. The sample holds about 37,000 clones, about 90% seen once. The CDR3 totals 16 residues. Germline CDR1 is LNHDA and CDR2 is SQIVND (reference sequence). Deletions cut 7 bases from V and 0 bases from J, with 17 bases between. The chain links TRBV19 to TRBJ2-3; no definite D call. Source material: peripheral blood. This clonotype originated in a woman in her twenties or thirties in a cohort sampled during active COVID-19. The CDR3 reads CASTNYGATSTDTQYF. The CDR3 nucleotides read TGTGCCAGTACAAACTACGGAGCTACTAGCACAGATACGCAGTATTTT.